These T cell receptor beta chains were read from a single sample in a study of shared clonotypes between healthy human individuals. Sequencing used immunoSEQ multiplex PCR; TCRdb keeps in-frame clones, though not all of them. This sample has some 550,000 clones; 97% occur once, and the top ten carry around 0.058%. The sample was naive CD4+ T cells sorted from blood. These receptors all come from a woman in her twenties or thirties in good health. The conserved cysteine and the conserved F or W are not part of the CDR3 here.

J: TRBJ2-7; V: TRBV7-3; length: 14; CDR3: ASSLRHGRGTNEQY
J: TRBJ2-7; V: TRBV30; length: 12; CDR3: AWSVDLGSYEQY
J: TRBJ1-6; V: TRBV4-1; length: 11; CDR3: ASSRGGDSPLH
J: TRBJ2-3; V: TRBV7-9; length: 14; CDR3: ASSFLAGGGTDTQY
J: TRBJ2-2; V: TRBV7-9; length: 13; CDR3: ASSLIPGNTGELF
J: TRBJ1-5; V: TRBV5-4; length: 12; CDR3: ASSTQGRNQPQH
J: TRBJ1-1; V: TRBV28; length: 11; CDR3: ASSLWGNTEAF
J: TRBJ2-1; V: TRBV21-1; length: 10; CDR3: ASSKAGNEQF
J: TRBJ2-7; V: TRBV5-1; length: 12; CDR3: ASSSLDIYYEQY
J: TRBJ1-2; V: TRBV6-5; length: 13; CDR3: ASSYSSAGAYGYT
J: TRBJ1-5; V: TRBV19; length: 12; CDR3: ASSNGQGNQPQH
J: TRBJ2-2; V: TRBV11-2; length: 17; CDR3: ASSSPILAGSWNTGELF
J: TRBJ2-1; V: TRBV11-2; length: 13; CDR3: ASSLDSPSGYEQF
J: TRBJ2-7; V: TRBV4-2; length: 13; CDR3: ASSQDRDNAYEQY
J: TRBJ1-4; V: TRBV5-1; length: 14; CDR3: ASSNPTGTLNEKLF
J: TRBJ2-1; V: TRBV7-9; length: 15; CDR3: ASSHGTGTPGSNEQF
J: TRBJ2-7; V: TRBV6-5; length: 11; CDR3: ASSHPGWYEQY
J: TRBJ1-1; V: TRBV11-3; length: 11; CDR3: ASSRSMNTEAF
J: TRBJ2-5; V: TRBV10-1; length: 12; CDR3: ASSGAGGQETQY
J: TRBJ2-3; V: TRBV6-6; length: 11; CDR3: ASSSRTTDTQY
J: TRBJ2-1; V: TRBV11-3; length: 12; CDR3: ASSLAGGRNEQF
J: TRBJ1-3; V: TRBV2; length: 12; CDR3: ASSEDRGGNTIY
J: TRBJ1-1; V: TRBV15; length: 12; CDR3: ATSRLQGNTEAF
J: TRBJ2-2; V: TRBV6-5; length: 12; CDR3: ASSPDRETGELF
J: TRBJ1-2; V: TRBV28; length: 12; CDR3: ASSLNRRIAGYT
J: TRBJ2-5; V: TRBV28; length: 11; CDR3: ASSSGQGETQY
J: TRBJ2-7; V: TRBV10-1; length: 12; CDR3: ASSVGTSVYEQY
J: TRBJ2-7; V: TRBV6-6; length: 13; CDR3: ASSSGQASSYEQY
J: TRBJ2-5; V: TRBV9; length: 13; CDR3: ASSKGRTAQETQY
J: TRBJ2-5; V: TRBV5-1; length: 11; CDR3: ASSLNRVETQY
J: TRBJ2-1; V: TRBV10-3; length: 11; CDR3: AIRTAQPGEQF
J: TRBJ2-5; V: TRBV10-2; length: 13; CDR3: ASSEGSGFVETQY
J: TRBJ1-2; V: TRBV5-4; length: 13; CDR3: ASSLQTGGVYGYT
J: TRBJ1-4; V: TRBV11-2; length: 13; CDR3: ASSLREATNEKLF
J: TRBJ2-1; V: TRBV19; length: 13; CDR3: AARKRAGASNEQF
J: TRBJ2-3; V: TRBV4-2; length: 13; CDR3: ASSQVSRETDTQY
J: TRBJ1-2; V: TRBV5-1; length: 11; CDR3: ASSPVANYGYT
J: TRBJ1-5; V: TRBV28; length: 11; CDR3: ASQLWDDQPQH
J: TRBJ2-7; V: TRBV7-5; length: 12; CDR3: VRSHTDRDHEQY
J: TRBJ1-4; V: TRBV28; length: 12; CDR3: ASSLEHFNEKLF
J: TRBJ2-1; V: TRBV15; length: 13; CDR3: ATSRVATDYNEQF
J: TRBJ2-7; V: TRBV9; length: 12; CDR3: ASSVSPSFGEQY
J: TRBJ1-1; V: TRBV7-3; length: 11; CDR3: ASSSQGNTEAF
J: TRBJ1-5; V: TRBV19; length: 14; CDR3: ASSAADRGRNQPQH
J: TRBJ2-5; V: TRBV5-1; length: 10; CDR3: ASSLGQETQY
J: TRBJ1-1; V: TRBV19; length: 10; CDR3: ASSRSNTEAF
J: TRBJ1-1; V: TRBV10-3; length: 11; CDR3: AISRQGEGEAF
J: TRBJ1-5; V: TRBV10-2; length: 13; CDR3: ASSESGTGDQPQH
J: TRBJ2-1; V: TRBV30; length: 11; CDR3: ACDRGPYNEQF
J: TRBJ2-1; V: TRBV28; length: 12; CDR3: ASSQGRAYNEQF
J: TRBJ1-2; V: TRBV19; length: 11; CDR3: ASNLDRNYGYT
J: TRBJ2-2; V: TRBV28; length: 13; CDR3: ASSLWSLNTGELF
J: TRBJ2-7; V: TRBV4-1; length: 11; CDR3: ASSRGQIYEQY